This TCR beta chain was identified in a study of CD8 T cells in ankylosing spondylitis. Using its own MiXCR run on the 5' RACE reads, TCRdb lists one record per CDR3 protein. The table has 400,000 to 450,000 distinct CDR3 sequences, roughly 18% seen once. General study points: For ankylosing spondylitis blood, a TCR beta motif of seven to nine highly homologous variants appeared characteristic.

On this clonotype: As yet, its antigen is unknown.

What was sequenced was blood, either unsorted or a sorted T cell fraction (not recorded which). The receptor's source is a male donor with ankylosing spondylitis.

CDR3 residues: CSVLGGTYEQYF. CDR3 DNA: TGCAGCGTTCTAGGTGGCACCTACGAGCAGTACTTC. This chain links TRBV29-1 with TRBJ2-7, with D hard to call. The CDR3 spans 12 residues. CDR1 is SQVTM, CDR2 ANQGSEA, per germline. Trimming cost V 5 bases and J 2 bases, with 10 bases left between them.